These T cell receptor beta chains were read from a single sample in a study of control samples from healthy donors and cancer patients. The table came from immunoSEQ multiplex PCR; TCRdb's copy has only in-frame clones and leaves some out. The sample lists about 61,000 clones; around 87% were seen once. Sequenced material: PBMCs. The receptor source for this set is a man in his sixties with colorectal cancer. CDR3s include the opening cysteine and the closing phenylalanine or tryptophan. Each record gives: V gene, D gene, clone size, J gene, CDR3 DNA, CDR3 protein. D genes are given only for firm matches. Clone size, where shown, is once, few, many, or a class for clones that have expanded.

>TRBV7-2|-|-|TRBJ2-7
TGTGCCAGCAGCCAAAGGACGGGATCCTACGAGCAGTACTTC
CASSQRTGSYEQYF
>TRBV15|-|-|TRBJ1-4
TGTGCCACCAGCAAGACGGCTAATGAAAAACTGTTTTTT
CATSKTANEKLFF
>TRBV5-1|-|-|TRBJ1-6
TGCGCCAGCAGCTTAAGAAGAACAGGGCGGTCACCCCTCCACTTT
CASSLRRTGRSPLHF
>TRBV7-9|-|-|TRBJ2-5
TGTGCCAGCAGCCCACCGAACAGGGCAGGAGAGACCCAGTACTTC
CASSPPNRAGETQYF
>TRBV2|TRBD1|-|TRBJ2-7
TGTGCCAGCAGTGGAGGGGGGACAGGGAAACACGAGCAGTACTTC
CASSGGGTGKHEQYF
>TRBV12-5|TRBD1|-|TRBJ2-7
TGTGCTAGTGGTCCCGGACAGGGGGCGCAAGAGCAGTACTTC
CASGPGQGAQEQYF
>TRBV7-6|-|-|TRBJ2-1
TGTGCCAGCAGCTCTCCGGGGGCAGATAAATACAATGAGCAGTTCTTC
CASSSPGADKYNEQFF
>TRBV6-5|-|once|TRBJ1-2
TGTGCCAGCAGTTACTCGAACAGGGAGTATTATGGCTACACCTTC
CASSYSNREYYGYTF
>TRBV28|TRBD1|-|TRBJ2-7
TGTGCCAGCAGTTTTGGGCCTACCGGGACAGGGGACTCCTACGAGCAGTACTTC
CASSFGPTGTGDSYEQYF
>TRBV7-9|TRBD1|-|TRBJ1-2
TGTGCCAGCAGCGCCCGGACAGGGAACTATGGCTACACCTTC
CASSARTGNYGYTF
>TRBV4-3|TRBD2|once|TRBJ2-3
TGCGCCAGCAGCCAAGAAGCGCCAGCGGGGGGGGGCACAGATACGCAGTATTTT
CASSQEAPAGGGTDTQYF
>TRBV27|TRBD1|-|TRBJ2-7
TGTGCCAGCAGTTTAAGTTGGGACAGAAGTTCCTACGAGCAGTACTTC
CASSLSWDRSSYEQYF
>TRBV29-1|-|-|TRBJ2-7
TGCAGCATCAGGACCCTTGTGTCCTACGAGCAGTACTTC
CSIRTLVSYEQYF
>TRBV18|TRBD2|few|TRBJ2-1
TGTGCCAGCTCACCGCTTCCCCCCCAGCGGGGAAAGAATGAGCAGTTCTTC
CASSPLPPQRGKNEQFF
>TRBV30|-|-|TRBJ1-3
TGTGCCTGGAGCTACGACAGATCCTCTGGAAACACCATATATTTT
CAWSYDRSSGNTIYF
>TRBV18|TRBD1|-|TRBJ1-1
TGTGCCAGCTCTCCATGGGGACAGGGGGCAGGGACTGAAGCTTTCTTT
CASSPWGQGAGTEAFF
>TRBV6-5|-|-|TRBJ2-3
TGTGCCAGCGGAGGGCTATATACGCAGTATTTT
CASGGLYTQYF
>TRBV5-6|-|-|TRBJ1-5
TGTGCCAGCAGCCTTGGGGTTTCGAGGGGTAATCAGCCCCAGCATTTT
CASSLGVSRGNQPQHF
>TRBV9|TRBD2|-|TRBJ2-5
TGTGCCAGCAGTGGAGCGGGGGGCCCAGGGGCCCAGTACTTC
CASSGAGGPGAQYF
>TRBV30|TRBD2|-|TRBJ2-5
TGTGCCTGGAGTTCGGGGCGGGGGGAAAGGGAGACCCAGTACTTC
CAWSSGRGERETQYF
>TRBV12-3/TRBV12-4|-|-|TRBJ2-7
TGTGCCAGCAGTTTAGTCGGGGGTGAGCAGTACTTC
CASSLVGGEQYF